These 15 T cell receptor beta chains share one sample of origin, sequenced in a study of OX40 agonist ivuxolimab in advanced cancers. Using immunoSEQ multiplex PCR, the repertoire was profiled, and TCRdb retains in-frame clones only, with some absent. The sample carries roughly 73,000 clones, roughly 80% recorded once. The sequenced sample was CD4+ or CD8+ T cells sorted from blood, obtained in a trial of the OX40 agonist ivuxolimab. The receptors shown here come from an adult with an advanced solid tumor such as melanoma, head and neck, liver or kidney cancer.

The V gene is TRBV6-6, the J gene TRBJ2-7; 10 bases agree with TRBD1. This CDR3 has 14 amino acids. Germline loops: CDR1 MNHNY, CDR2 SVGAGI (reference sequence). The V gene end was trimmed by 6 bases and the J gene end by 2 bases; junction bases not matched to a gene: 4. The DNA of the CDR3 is TGTGCCAGCAGAATGGGACAGGGGACCTACGAGCAGTACTTC. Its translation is CASRMGQGTYEQYF.

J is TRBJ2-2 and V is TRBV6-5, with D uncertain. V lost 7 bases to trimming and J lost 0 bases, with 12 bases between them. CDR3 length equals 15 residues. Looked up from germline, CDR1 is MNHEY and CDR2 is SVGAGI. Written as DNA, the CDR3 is TGTGCCAGCACTCGGACGTCAGCGAACACCGGGGAGCTGTTTTTT. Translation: CASTRTSANTGELFF.

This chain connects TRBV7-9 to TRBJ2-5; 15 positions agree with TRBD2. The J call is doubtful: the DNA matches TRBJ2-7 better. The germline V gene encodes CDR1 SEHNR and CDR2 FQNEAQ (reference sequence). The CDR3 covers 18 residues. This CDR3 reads CASSRTSGGGPTNYEQYF. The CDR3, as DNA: TGTGCCAGCAGCCGGACTAGCGGGGGGGGACCCACTAACTACGAGCAGTACTTC.

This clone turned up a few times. CDR3 sequence: CASSSPGGYNEQFF. CDR3 nucleotides: TGTGCCAGCAGCAGCCCGGGGGGGTACAATGAGCAGTTCTTC. This sequence joins TRBV5-4 and TRBJ2-1; TRBD2 matches at 8 bases. CDR1 and CDR2 from the germline V gene are SGHNT and YYREEE (reference sequence). The V gene end was trimmed by 4 bases and the J gene end by 4 bases; junction bases not matched to a gene: 4. The CDR3 has 14 amino acids.

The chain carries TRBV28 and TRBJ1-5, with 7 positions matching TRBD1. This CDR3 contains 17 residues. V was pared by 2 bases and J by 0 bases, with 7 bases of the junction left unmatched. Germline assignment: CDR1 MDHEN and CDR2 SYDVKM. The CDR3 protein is CASSLRQGMGSNQPQHF. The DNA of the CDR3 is TGTGCCAGCAGTTTACGACAGGGTATGGGTAGCAATCAGCCCCAGCATTTT.

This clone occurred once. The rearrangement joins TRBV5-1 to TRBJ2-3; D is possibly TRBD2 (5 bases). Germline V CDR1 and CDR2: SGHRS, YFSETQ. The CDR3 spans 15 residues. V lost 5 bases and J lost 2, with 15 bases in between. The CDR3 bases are TGCGCCAGCAGATCCGGACTGCCAGTCACAGATACGCAGTATTTT. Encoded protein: CASRSGLPVTDTQYF.

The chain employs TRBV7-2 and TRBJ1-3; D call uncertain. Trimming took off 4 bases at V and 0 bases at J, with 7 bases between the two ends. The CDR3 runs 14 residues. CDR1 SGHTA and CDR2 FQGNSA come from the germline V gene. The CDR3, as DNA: TGTGCCAGCAGCTCTCCGCCCTCTGGAAACACCATATATTTT. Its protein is CASSSPPSGNTIYF. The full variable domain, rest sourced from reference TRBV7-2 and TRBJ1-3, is GAGVSQSPSNKVTEKGKDVELRCDPISGHTALYWYRQSLGQGLEFLIYFQGNSAPDKSGLPSDRFSAERTGGSVSTLTIQRTQQEDSAVYLCASSSPPSGNTIYFGEGSWLTVV.

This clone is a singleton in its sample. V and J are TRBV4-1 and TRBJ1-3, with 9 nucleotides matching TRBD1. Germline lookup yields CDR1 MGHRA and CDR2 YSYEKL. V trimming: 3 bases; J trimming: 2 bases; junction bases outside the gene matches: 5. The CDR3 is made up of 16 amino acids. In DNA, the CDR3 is TGCGCCAGCAGCCAGGGGACAGGGCAGACTGGAAACACCATATATTTT. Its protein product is CASSQGTGQTGNTIYF.

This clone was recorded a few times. The CDR3 is CASRTGQGEAFF. The CDR3, as DNA: TGTGCCAGCAGAACGGGACAGGGCGAAGCTTTCTTT. The chain uses TRBV6-1 and TRBJ1-1, with 9 bases aligning to TRBD1. Germline V lookup: CDR1 MNHNS, CDR2 SASEGT. V was pared by 6 bases and J by 8 bases, with 4 bases of the junction left unmatched. The CDR3 is 12 amino acids.

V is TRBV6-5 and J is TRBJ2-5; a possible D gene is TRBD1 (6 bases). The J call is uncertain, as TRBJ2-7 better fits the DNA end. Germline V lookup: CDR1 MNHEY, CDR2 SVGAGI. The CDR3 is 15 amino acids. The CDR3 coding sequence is TGTGCCAGCAGTTACCCCCCAGGGGTCCCCTACGAGCAGTACTTC. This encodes CASSYPPGVPYEQYF.

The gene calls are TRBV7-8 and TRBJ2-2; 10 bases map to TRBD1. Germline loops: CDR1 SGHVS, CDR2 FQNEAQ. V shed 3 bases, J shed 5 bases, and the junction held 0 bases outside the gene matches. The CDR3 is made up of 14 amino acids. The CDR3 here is CASSLDRGTGELFF. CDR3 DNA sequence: TGTGCCAGCAGCTTGGACAGGGGGACCGGGGAGCTGTTTTTT.

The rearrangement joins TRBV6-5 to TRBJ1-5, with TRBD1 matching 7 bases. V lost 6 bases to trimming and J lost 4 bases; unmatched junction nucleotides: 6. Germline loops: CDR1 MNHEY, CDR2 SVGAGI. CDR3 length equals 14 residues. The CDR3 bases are TGTGCCAGCAGCAATCAGGGGGATAATCAGCCCCAGCATTTT. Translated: CASSNQGDNQPQHF.

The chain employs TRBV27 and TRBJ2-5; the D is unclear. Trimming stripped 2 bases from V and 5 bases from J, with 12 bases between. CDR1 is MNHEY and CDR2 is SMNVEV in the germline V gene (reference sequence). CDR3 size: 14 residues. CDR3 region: CASSLTRIEETQYF. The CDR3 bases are TGTGCCAGCAGTTTAACCAGGATCGAGGAGACCCAGTACTTC.

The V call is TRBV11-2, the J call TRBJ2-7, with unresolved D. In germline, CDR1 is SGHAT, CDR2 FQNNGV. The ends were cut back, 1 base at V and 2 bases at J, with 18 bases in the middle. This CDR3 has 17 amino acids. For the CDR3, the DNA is TGTGCCAGCAGCTTAGCCTCGGCGGTGGGTCAAACCTACGAGCAGTACTTC. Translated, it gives CASSLASAVGQTYEQYF.

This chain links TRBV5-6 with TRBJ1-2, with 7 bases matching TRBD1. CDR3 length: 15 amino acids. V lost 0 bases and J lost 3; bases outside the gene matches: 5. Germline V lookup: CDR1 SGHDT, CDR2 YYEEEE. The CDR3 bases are TGTGCCAGCAGCTTGGCCAACGACAGGGACTATGGCTACACCTTC. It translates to CASSLANDRDYGYTF.